The following is a TCR beta chain sequence with its context. This entry comes from a study of blood T cells in healthy people across ages. Germline-derived CDR1 and CDR2 are MNHNS and SASEGT. This CDR3 is built from 16 residues. V was pared by 2 bases and J by 0 bases, with 11 bases between. A second PCR, run for about 7 to 11 cycles, used a sample-barcoded 5' primer plus a J-beta primer mix. TCRdb recomputed calls from the 5' RACE reads with MiXCR, one row per CDR3 protein. The sample yields around 800,000 distinct CDR3 sequences, 60% to 80% seen once. The source material was blood. The sequence was collected from a man younger than 40 in good health. V is TRBV6-1 and J is TRBJ2-4; D is unresolved. DNA for the CDR3: TGTGCCAGCAGTGAACCGGGCCTCGGAGCCAAAAACATTCAGTACTTC. It yields the protein CASSEPGLGAKNIQYF.